A single sample gave rise to the 24 T cell receptor beta chains below, sequenced in a study of T cells in women clearing cervical HPV infection. Method: immunoSEQ multiplex PCR; TCRdb's copy keeps in-frame clones and lacks some. Across fewer than 25,000 clones, the top ten clones capture 4% to 5.5% of the sample. Material: blood buffy coat. These TCRs come from a woman between 18 and 69 years old with a cervical HPV16 infection that either progressed to CIN3+ or cleared (not recorded which).

On this clone itself: Read sequence stops 3 residues before the CDR3 end, and the germline J gene provides the missing end. The chain combines TRBV6-2 or TRBV6-3 with TRBJ2-1, with 9 bases fitting TRBD1. The junction had 8 bases not matched to a gene; V was cut back by 2 bases and J by 6 bases. CDR3 size: 16 residues. The V gene's germline CDR1 is MNHEY and CDR2 SVGEGT. Incomplete CDR3 DNA: TGTGCCAGCAGTTACGGGGACAGGGAGGTTAGCAATGAG. Its protein product is CASSYGDREVSNE. From start to end, the CDR3 is CASSYGDREVSNEQFF.

With respect to this clone: The read stops 3 residues short of the end of the CDR3; the missing end is completed from the germline J gene. This same CDR3 is encoded by further DNA sequences in the sample. The rearrangement uses TRBV19 and TRBJ1-3, with D possibly TRBD1 on 6 matching bases. Trimming took 8 bases from V and 3 from J, leaving 17 bases between them. CDR1 is LNHDA, CDR2 SQIVND, per germline (reference sequence). The CDR3 is 15 amino acids. CDR3 region: CASSGLQGLGNTIYF. CDR3 DNA, as far as it was read: TGTGCCAGTTCCGGATTACAGGGCCTTGGAAACACC.

Points on this clone: The read is 3 residues too short to cover the CDR3 end, so that end is filled in from the germline J gene. The genes are TRBV18 and TRBJ2-1, with TRBD2 matching over 8 bases. Germline V gives CDR1 KGHSH, CDR2 LQKENI. CDR3 length equals 15 residues. The V segment lost 7 bases and the J segment 1 base; nucleotides outside the gene matches: 6. The chain's CDR3 is CASFLGGGSYNEQFF. The sequenced part of the CDR3 DNA is TGTGCCAGCTTCCTGGGCGGGGGGTCCTACAATGAG.

About this clone itself: The read terminates 3 residues before the CDR3 end, so the remaining end is supplied by the germline J gene. The V gene is TRBV5-1, the J gene TRBJ2-1; D is ambiguous. The germline CDR1 and CDR2 sequences are SGHRS and YFSETQ. The CDR3 contains 16 residues. Trimming removed 2 bases from V and 1 base from J, with 13 bases in between. CDR3 bases read: TGCGCCAGCAGCTTACGACTCGCCTTTTCCTACAATGAG. Amino acid sequence: CASSLRLAFSYNE. The whole CDR3 sequence is CASSLRLAFSYNEQFF.

As to this clone: The sequence runs out 3 residues before the end of the CDR3; the remainder is reconstructed from the germline J gene. The gene calls are TRBV19 and TRBJ2-7, with 12 bases fitting TRBD2. This CDR3 contains 16 residues. The J segment lost 1 base and the V segment lost 5 bases, leaving 6 bases of the junction unmatched. Germline V gene sequence: CDR1 LNHDA, CDR2 SQIVND (reference sequence). CDR3 DNA (partial): TGTGCCAGTAGTTCACGGACTAGCGGGGCATCCTACGAG. Protein: CASSSRTSGASYE. The full CDR3 reads CASSSRTSGASYEQYF.

Comments on this clone: The observed sequence ends 3 residues before the CDR3 terminus, with the missing tail filled in from the germline J gene. The chain couples TRBV7-9 to TRBJ1-1; D perhaps matches TRBD1 (5 bases). Trimming pared 0 bases from V and 7 bases from J, leaving 9 bases between. CDR3 length: 13 amino acids. Germline V gene sequence: CDR1 SEHNR, CDR2 FQNEAQ (reference sequence). The part of the CDR3 DNA that was read is TGTGCCAGCAGCTTAGCGCAGGGCAGTGAA. Amino acids: CASSLAQGSE. The entire CDR3 protein reads CASSLAQGSEAFF.

On this clone itself: The read is 3 residues too short to cover the CDR3 end, so that end is filled in from the germline J gene. This chain links TRBV5-1 with TRBJ2-1; 7 bases fit TRBD2. The length of the CDR3 is 18 residues. V lost 0 bases to trimming and J lost 4 bases; unmatched junction nucleotides: 13. Germline loops: CDR1 SGHRS, CDR2 YFSETQ. Incomplete CDR3 DNA: TGCGCCAGCAGCTTGGCTGGCGGGAGAGCATTGGGGTACAATGAG. Encoded protein: CASSLAGGRALGYNE. The whole CDR3 protein is CASSLAGGRALGYNEQFF.

A remark on this clone: The read comes to an end 3 residues before the CDR3 does, leaving the germline J gene to fill in the end. The chain links TRBV6-1 to TRBJ1-1; 10 nucleotides align to TRBD1. V gave up 4 bases and J gave up 6 bases; unmatched junction bases: 5. CDR3 length equals 14 residues. Germline CDR1 and CDR2: MNHNS and SASEGT. The chain's CDR3 is CASSGGQGISEAFF. The DNA read from the CDR3 is TGTGCCAGCAGTGGGGGACAGGGGATTTCTGAA.

Concerning this clone itself: The CDR3 extends 3 residues past the end of the read, so its final part is completed from the germline J gene. V usage is TRBV5-5 and J usage is TRBJ1-4; D is ambiguous. V lost 6 bases, J lost 2 bases, and 5 bases lay in between. Germline CDR1 and CDR2: SGHKS and YYEKEE (reference sequence). This CDR3 has 12 residues. CDR3 DNA, as far as it was read: TGTGCCAGCAAAGGGACTAATGAAAAA. Amino acids: CASKGTNEK. The entire CDR3 protein reads CASKGTNEKLFF.

Concerning this clone itself: The CDR3 is cut off 3 residues early in the read; its end comes from the germline J gene. The V call is TRBV19, the J call TRBJ1-2; possible D gene TRBD1, 5 bases. CDR3 size: 14 residues. Germline values: CDR1 LNHDA, CDR2 SQIVND (reference sequence). With 2 bases removed from V and 6 bases from J, the gap between germline ends came to 13 bases. CDR3 DNA, as far as it was read: TGTGCCAGTAGTATACAGCAGGGTCTCGATGGC. It encodes CASSIQQGLDG. The entire CDR3 is CASSIQQGLDGYTF.

The part of the CDR3 DNA that was read is TGTGCCAGTAGTATTCTGGGGCTCCAAGAGACC. Amino acids: CASSILGLQET. The whole CDR3 protein is CASSILGLQETQYF. This chain joins TRBV19 and TRBJ2-5; possibly TRBD1 for D (5 bases). Read sequence stops 3 residues before the CDR3 end, and the germline J gene provides the missing end. Germline CDR1 LNHDA, CDR2 SQIVND (reference sequence). Trimming left V 3 bases short and J 1 base short, with 9 bases between. This CDR3 has 14 amino acids.

Incomplete CDR3 DNA: TGCAGTGCGCCACTCCAGGGGGCGGACACTGAA. Translating it yields CSAPLQGADTE. The whole CDR3 is CSAPLQGADTEAFF. This chain connects TRBV20-1 to TRBJ1-1; 8 nucleotides match TRBD1. The CDR3 goes on 3 residues after the read ends, and that part is filled in from the germline J gene. The trim removed 6 bases at V and 3 bases at J, leaving 9 bases unmatched. Germline V lookup: CDR1 DFQATT, CDR2 SNEGSKA (reference sequence). This CDR3 region has 14 residues.

The CDR3 region is CASSEGGTEAFF. Partial CDR3 DNA: TGCGCCAGCAGTGAAGGGGGCACTGAA. The V call is TRBV10-1, the J call TRBJ1-1; D is perhaps TRBD1 (6 bases). The read ends 3 residues shy of where the CDR3 ends; the end is completed using the germline J gene. Germline CDR1 reads WNHNN; CDR2 reads SYGVQD (reference sequence). V was pared by 3 bases and J by 4 bases, with 6 bases between. CDR3 length: 12 amino acids.

Worth noting for this clone: Read coverage stops 3 residues before the CDR3 terminus; the germline J gene supplies the remainder. The chain has TRBV7-3 and TRBJ2-2; TRBD2 aligns across 9 bases. CDR1 is SGHTA and CDR2 is FQGTGA in the germline V gene. The CDR3 sequence is 16 residues long. V gave up 1 base and J gave up 5 bases; unmatched junction bases: 5. CDR3 DNA, as far as it was read: TGTGCCAGCAGCTTAATGGTGGCGGGAGGGACCGGGGAG. It is translated as CASSLMVAGGTGE. From start to end, the CDR3 is CASSLMVAGGTGELFF.

With respect to this clone: Sequencing ends 3 residues short of the CDR3 end; the germline J gene provides the rest. The V gene is TRBV4-1, the J gene TRBJ2-2; perhaps TRBD1 as D (6 bases). Trimming removed 3 bases from V and 4 bases from J, with 18 bases in between. The V gene's germline CDR1 is MGHRA and CDR2 YSYEKL. The CDR3 has 17 amino acids. The CDR3 here is CASSQGPGVTGTGELFF. The sequenced part of the CDR3 DNA is TGCGCCAGCAGCCAGGGTCCAGGGGTGACCGGCACCGGGGAG.

On this clone: The read ends 3 residues early relative to the CDR3; the germline J gene fills the gap. The rearrangement joins TRBV5-1 to TRBJ2-7; TRBD2 matches 7 bases. CDR3 length: 14 amino acids. The junction had 11 bases not matched to a gene; V was cut back by 6 bases and J by 5 bases. Germline CDR1 and CDR2: SGHRS and YFSETQ. This CDR3 is CASTNPSRGDEQYF. Incomplete CDR3 DNA: TGCGCCAGCACCAACCCCTCCCGGGGGGACGAG.

A word on this clone: From the germline J gene comes the end of the CDR3, since the read stops 3 residues before it. The chain couples TRBV11-1 to TRBJ2-3; 8 nucleotides match TRBD1. Germline V gene lookup returns CDR1 SGHAT and CDR2 FQDESV (reference sequence). The CDR3 totals 15 residues. The CDR3 is CASSAGTGAQETQYF. The covered CDR3 bases are TGTGCCAGCAGCGCCGGGACAGGAGCTCAAGAGACG.

A remark on this clone: Read coverage stops 3 residues before the CDR3 terminus; the germline J gene supplies the remainder. V usage is TRBV19 and J usage is TRBJ1-1, with a tentative D call TRBD1 (5 bases). CDR1 LNHDA and CDR2 SQIVND come from the germline V gene (reference sequence). V was shortened by 3 bases and J by 3 bases, with 11 bases between the two germline ends. The CDR3 length is 14 residues. The DNA read from the CDR3 is TGTGCCAGTAGTATCGGGGGTCGCGACACTGAA. Its translation is CASSIGGRDTE. In full, the CDR3 reads CASSIGGRDTEAFF.

Concerning this clone: Read data end 3 residues before the CDR3 end; the end is taken from the germline J gene. The chain carries TRBV14 and TRBJ1-4; a weak D match, TRBD1 (5 bases). The germline gives CDR1 SGHDN, CDR2 FVKESK. The V end lost 1 base, the J end lost 5 bases, and 11 bases lay between the germline ends. The CDR3 covers 15 residues. The CDR3 bases that were read are TGTGCCAGCAGCCAAGGTCTGAAGGGGAATGAAAAA. Translated, it gives CASSQGLKGNEK. The whole CDR3 sequence reads CASSQGLKGNEKLFF.

Concerning this clone itself: The read comes to an end 3 residues before the CDR3 does, leaving the germline J gene to fill in the end. The chain has TRBV19 and TRBJ1-5; 8 bases align to TRBD1. CDR1 and CDR2 from the germline V gene are LNHDA and SQIVND (reference sequence). The length of the CDR3 is 15 residues. Losses at the gene ends were 5 bases for V and 4 bases for J; bases not matched to a gene: 7. CDR3 DNA (partial): TGTGCCAGTAGTTTCGGGACAGGAGGAAATCAGCCC. Translating it yields CASSFGTGGNQP. The CDR3, in full, reads CASSFGTGGNQPQHF.

Turning to this clone: One end of the junction varies from germline; a read error may be responsible. The CDR3 DNA, read in part, is TGTGCCAGCAGCTCCCTCGCAGGGCGGAACCCTGAA. Its translation: CASSSLAGRNPE. The full CDR3 is CASSSLAGRNPEAFF. The chain combines TRBV7-9 with TRBJ1-1, with D tentatively TRBD1 (5 bases). Read sequence stops 3 residues before the CDR3 end, and the germline J gene provides the missing end. The CDR3 extends over 15 amino acids. The V gene's germline CDR1 is SEHNR and CDR2 FQNEAQ (reference sequence).

Notes on this clone: The CDR3 end is not reached by the read, which stops 3 residues before it; the germline J gene fills it in. The chain combines TRBV5-4 with TRBJ2-3; the match to TRBD2 covers 10 bases. The CDR3 has 16 residues. Trimming at V came to 4 bases and at J to 6 bases, leaving 11 bases not matched to a gene. Germline values: CDR1 SGHNT, CDR2 YYREEE (reference sequence). CDR3 bases read: TGTGCCAGCAGCGTTAGCGGGGGGACGAACAGCGATACG. Amino acids: CASSVSGGTNSDT. The complete CDR3 reads CASSVSGGTNSDTQYF.

As to this clone: The CDR3 end lies 3 residues beyond the end of the read and is filled in from the germline J gene. The V call is TRBV14, the J call TRBJ2-1, with 8 bases that match TRBD2. Germline CDR1 and CDR2: SGHDN and FVKESK. The CDR3 extends over 18 amino acids. Trimming cost V 0 bases and J 0 bases; bases outside gene matches: 7. The CDR3 bases that were read are TGTGCCAGCAGCCAAGATTGGAGGCTAGCGGGCTCCTACAATGAG. It specifies CASSQDWRLAGSYNE. The full CDR3 is CASSQDWRLAGSYNEQFF.

Turning to this clone: The read comes to an end 3 residues before the CDR3 does, leaving the germline J gene to fill in the end. The V and J genes are TRBV7-9 and TRBJ1-1; D unclear. The V gene's germline CDR1 is SEHNR and CDR2 FQNEAQ (reference sequence). The CDR3 is 15 amino acids. CDR3 sequence: CASSLLAGGSETAFF. The sequenced CDR3 bases are TGTGCCAGCAGCTTGTTAGCGGGAGGATCAGAGACA.